This note documents a single TCR beta chain sequence. Method: immunoSEQ multiplex PCR; TCRdb's copy keeps in-frame clones and lacks some. This table holds 90,000 to 110,000 clones, 80% to 90% found once. The data belong to a study of control samples from healthy donors and cancer patients. Losses at the gene ends were 5 bases for V and 6 bases for J; bases not matched to a gene: 8. CDR1 and CDR2 (germline): MDHEN, SYDVKM. This CDR3 has 14 residues. Input material: blood. The source is a woman between 45 and 65 years old in good health. V is TRBV28 and J is TRBJ2-7; TRBD1 aligns across 9 bases. CDR3 sequence reads: CASSPPGQGREQYF. The CDR3 DNA reads as TGTGCCAGCAGTCCCCCTGGACAGGGGCGCGAGCAGTACTTC. Combining the CDR3 with reference TRBV28 and TRBJ2-7 gives the whole variable domain DVKVTQSSRYLVKRTGEKVFLECVQDMDHENMFWYRQDPGLGLRLIYFSYDVKMKEKGDIPEGYSVSREKKERFSLILESASTNQTSMYLCASSPPGQGREQYFGPGTRLTVT.